These 7 T cell receptor beta chains originate from one sample sequenced in a study of blood T cell repertoires in COVID-19. Profiled with immunoSEQ multiplex PCR; TCRdb holds only in-frame clones, not every one. The top ten hold 7.2% of the sample, which has 200,000 to 250,000 clones, about 78% seen once. Input material: peripheral blood. Receptors originate from a woman between 65 and 79 years old with acute or convalescent COVID-19.

This clone was detected once. The chain employs TRBV10-1 and TRBJ2-7; D is possibly TRBD1 (5 bases). The germline CDR1 and CDR2 sequences are WNHNN and SYGVQD (reference sequence). Trimming left V 0 bases short and J 3 bases short, with 9 bases between. The length of the CDR3 is 14 residues. DNA for the CDR3: TGCGCCAGCAGTGAGTCTTCAGGGAACTACGAGCAGTACTTC. This translates into CASSESSGNYEQYF.

The V call is TRBV12-3 or TRBV12-4, the J call TRBJ2-5; D not resolved. The CDR3 is 12 amino acids. V was trimmed by 2 bases and J by 4 bases, leaving 5 bases between them. CDR3: CASSLSGETQYF. CDR3 DNA: TGTGCCAGCAGTTTATCGGGAGAGACCCAGTACTTC.

This clone was recorded a few times. V is TRBV24-1 and J is TRBJ1-5; 9 positions match TRBD1. Trimming cost V 4 bases and J 1 base; bases outside gene matches: 4. The CDR3 is made up of 16 amino acids. Germline values: CDR1 KGHDR, CDR2 SFDVKD. This CDR3 is CATSENGQGSNQPQHF. The CDR3 nucleotides are TGTGCCACCAGTGAAAACGGACAGGGGAGCAATCAGCCCCAGCATTTT.

This clone was seen only once. CDR3 in DNA: TGTGCCAGCAGTGCAGGACAGGGGGCCGGGGAGCTGTTTTTT. It codes for CASSAGQGAGELFF. The rearrangement joins TRBV6-4 to TRBJ2-2, with 10 positions matching TRBD1. Germline CDR1 and CDR2: MRHNA and SNTAGT. The CDR3 consists of 14 residues. The V and J ends lost 4 bases and 6 bases, in that order; junction bases with no gene match: 2.

The chain employs TRBV9 and TRBJ2-1; 8 bases match TRBD2. The trim removed 3 bases at V and 1 base at J, leaving 3 bases unmatched. The germline CDR1 and CDR2 sequences are SGDLS and YYNGEE. The CDR3 loop spans 15 amino acids. The CDR3 DNA is TGTGCCAGCAGCGATACGGGGGGGTCCTACAATGAGCAGTTCTTC. Translating gives CASSDTGGSYNEQFF.

V is TRBV7-8 and J is TRBJ1-1, with D maybe TRBD1 (5 bases). Germline values: CDR1 SGHVS, CDR2 FQNEAQ. With 4 bases removed from V and 1 base from J, the gap between germline ends came to 10 bases. The CDR3 sequence is 14 residues long. The CDR3 region is CASSSEQENTEAFF. In nucleotides, the CDR3 is TGTGCCAGCAGCTCCGAACAGGAGAACACTGAAGCTTTCTTT.

This clone was observed a few times. This rearrangement joins TRBV6-5 to TRBJ1-2; 10 bases match TRBD1. Looked up from germline, CDR1 is MNHEY and CDR2 is SVGAGI. The CDR3 runs to 16 residues. V lost 0 bases to trimming and J lost 2 bases; unmatched junction nucleotides: 3. CDR3 DNA: TGTGCCAGCAGTTACTCGTTGACAGGGGGCAACTATGGCTACACCTTC. Residues: CASSYSLTGGNYGYTF.